Presented here are 11 T cell receptor beta chains from one specimen sequenced in a study of neurological immune-mediated disorders. Documented time point: longitudinal time-point 1 (baseline). MiXCR, run by TCRdb on the 5' RACE reads, gives a single entry per CDR3 protein. The table lists 55,000 to 70,000 distinct CDR3 sequences, about 10% of them singletons. Sample: PBMCs. The receptors were gathered from a male donor with HTLV-1-associated myelopathy (HAM/TSP).

This clonotype came up many times. The genes are TRBV5-1 and TRBJ2-1; D gene ambiguous. The CDR3 totals 13 residues. V lost 9 bases, J lost 6 bases, and 16 bases lay in between. The germline V gene has CDR1 SGHRS and CDR2 YFSETQ. CDR3 protein: CATALTPVNEQFF. As DNA, the CDR3 is TGCGCCACCGCTTTAACCCCAGTCAATGAGCAGTTCTTC. The variable domain in full, with the rest retrieved from reference TRBV5-1 and TRBJ2-1, is KAGVTQTPRYLIKTRGQQVTLSCSPISGHRSVSWYQQTPGQGLQFLFEYFSETQRNKGNFPGRFSGRQFSNSRSEMNVSTLELGDSALYLCATALTPVNEQFFGPGTRLTVL.

In its sample, this clonotype was seen many times. The CDR3 nucleotides read TGTGCCAGCAGTTTATCGCAAGGAGGTGAGCAGTTCTTC. Translated: CASSLSQGGEQFF. The chain links TRBV12-3 or TRBV12-4 to TRBJ2-1; a weak D match, TRBD2 (5 bases). Trimming pared 2 bases from V and 9 bases from J, leaving 11 bases between. The CDR3 runs 13 residues.

This clonotype was found once. The V call is TRBV20-1, the J call TRBJ1-5; D might be TRBD1 (6 bases). Trimming took off 1 base at V and 1 base at J, with 14 bases between the two ends. This CDR3 has 16 amino acids. Germline loops: CDR1 DFQATT, CDR2 SNEGSKA (reference sequence). CDR3 residues: CSARVGAGASNQPQHF. The CDR3 nucleotides are TGCAGTGCTAGAGTAGGGGCAGGGGCGAGCAATCAGCCCCAGCATTTT.

In this sample, this clonotype turned up many times. The chain combines TRBV29-1 with TRBJ1-1, with 8 bases lining up with TRBD1. Germline CDR1 is SQVTM and CDR2 is ANQGSEA. V dropped 3 bases and J dropped 4; count of bases not matched to a gene: 7. CDR3 length: 14 residues. The CDR3 loop reads CSVERTGRTTEAFF. The DNA for the CDR3 is TGCAGCGTTGAGAGGACAGGGAGGACCACTGAAGCTTTCTTT.

This clonotype came up many times. V gene TRBV24-1 combines with J gene TRBJ2-2; TRBD2 agrees at 13 bases. There are 15 residues in the CDR3. Germline loops: CDR1 KGHDR, CDR2 SFDVKD. J gave up 3 bases and V 8 bases, and 2 bases lay outside the gene matches. Here the CDR3 reads CATKGLAGDTGELFF. CDR3 DNA sequence: TGTGCCACCAAAGGACTAGCGGGGGACACCGGGGAGCTGTTTTTT.

This clonotype was seen ten or more times. The chain carries TRBV7-8 and TRBJ2-7, with D possibly being TRBD2 (6 bases). V lost 1 base and J 5 bases, leaving 15 bases between the germline ends. This CDR3 region has 15 residues. CDR1 is SGHVS, CDR2 FQNEAQ, per germline. CDR3 protein: CASSLGRTTFDEQYF. CDR3 sequence (DNA): TGTGCCAGCAGCTTAGGGCGGACTACTTTCGACGAGCAGTACTTC.

The chain links TRBV6-2 or TRBV6-3 to TRBJ1-5; D gene ambiguous. The CDR3 runs to 12 residues. The germline V and J ends were trimmed by 7 bases and 9 bases, with 13 bases remaining between them. The germline V gene has CDR1 MNHEY and CDR2 SVGEGT. CDR3 residues: CASNLPGGPQHF. The CDR3, as DNA: TGTGCCAGCAACCTCCCGGGTGGGCCCCAGCATTTT.

This clonotype was counted many times. The genes are TRBV5-1 and TRBJ1-1; maybe TRBD1 (5 bases). CDR1 SGHRS and CDR2 YFSETQ come from the germline V gene. Trimming removed 7 bases at V and 3 bases at J, with 10 bases between. CDR3 length equals 12 residues. The CDR3 protein is CASGAGHTEAFF. CDR3 DNA: TGCGCCAGCGGGGCTGGGCACACTGAAGCTTTCTTT. Combining the CDR3 with reference TRBV5-1 and TRBJ1-1 gives the whole variable domain KAGVTQTPRYLIKTRGQQVTLSCSPISGHRSVSWYQQTPGQGLQFLFEYFSETQRNKGNFPGRFSGRQFSNSRSEMNVSTLELGDSALYLCASGAGHTEAFFGQGTRLTVV.

This clonotype was observed a few times. Mismatch with germline at one junction end may stem from a read error. The rearrangement uses TRBV4-3 and TRBJ2-1; TRBD2 agrees at 9 bases. The CDR3 length is 18 residues. Germline V gene sequence: CDR1 LGHNA, CDR2 YSLEER. CDR3: CANSQDLMGGGAANEQFF. DNA for the CDR3: TGCGCCAACAGCCAAGATCTTATGGGCGGGGGGGCCGCGAATGAGCAGTTCTTC.

This clonotype was counted at least ten times. In DNA form, the CDR3 reads TGTGCCAGCAGTTTAAGCGGCAGGTCTACAACACCCCTCCACTTT. Protein: CASSLSGRSTTPLHF. J is TRBJ1-6 and V is TRBV27; D unresolved. The CDR3 extends over 15 amino acids. The ends were cut back, 2 bases at V and 11 bases at J, with 16 bases in the middle. The V gene's germline CDR1 is MNHEY and CDR2 SMNVEV (reference sequence).

This clonotype was seen repeatedly, ten times or more. The rearrangement joins TRBV5-1 to TRBJ2-5, with 8 bases matching TRBD2. The germline V gene has CDR1 SGHRS and CDR2 YFSETQ. After removal of 4 bases from V and 1 base from J, the junction contained 9 bases not matched to a gene. The CDR3 covers 16 residues. The CDR3 is CASSRGVAGPQETQYF. CDR3 DNA sequence: TGCGCCAGCAGCCGGGGAGTAGCGGGGCCCCAAGAGACCCAGTACTTC.